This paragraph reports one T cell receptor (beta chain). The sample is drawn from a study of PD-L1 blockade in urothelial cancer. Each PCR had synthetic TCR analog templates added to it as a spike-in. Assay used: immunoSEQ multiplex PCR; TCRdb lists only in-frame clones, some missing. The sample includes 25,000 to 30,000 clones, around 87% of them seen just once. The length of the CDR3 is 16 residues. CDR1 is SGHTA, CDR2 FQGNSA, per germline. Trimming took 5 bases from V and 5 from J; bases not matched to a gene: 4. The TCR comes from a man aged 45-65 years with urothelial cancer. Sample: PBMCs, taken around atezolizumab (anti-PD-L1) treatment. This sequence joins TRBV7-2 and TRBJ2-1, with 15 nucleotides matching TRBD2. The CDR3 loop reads CASSAGLAGGDNEQFF. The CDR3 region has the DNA TGTGCCAGCAGCGCCGGACTAGCGGGAGGGGACAATGAGCAGTTCTTC.